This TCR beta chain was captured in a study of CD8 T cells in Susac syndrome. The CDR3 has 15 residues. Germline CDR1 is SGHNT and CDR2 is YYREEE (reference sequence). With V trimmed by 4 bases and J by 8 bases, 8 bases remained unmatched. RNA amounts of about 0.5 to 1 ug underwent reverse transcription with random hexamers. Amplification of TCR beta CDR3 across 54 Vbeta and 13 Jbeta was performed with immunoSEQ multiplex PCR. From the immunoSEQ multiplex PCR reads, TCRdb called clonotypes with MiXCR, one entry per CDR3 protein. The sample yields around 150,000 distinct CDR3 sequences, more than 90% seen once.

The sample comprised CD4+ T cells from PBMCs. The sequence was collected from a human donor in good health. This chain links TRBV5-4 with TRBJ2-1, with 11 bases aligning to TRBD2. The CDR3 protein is CASSPPSGGSDEQFF. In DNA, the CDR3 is TGTGCCAGCAGCCCCCCTAGCGGGGGGTCCGATGAGCAGTTCTTC.